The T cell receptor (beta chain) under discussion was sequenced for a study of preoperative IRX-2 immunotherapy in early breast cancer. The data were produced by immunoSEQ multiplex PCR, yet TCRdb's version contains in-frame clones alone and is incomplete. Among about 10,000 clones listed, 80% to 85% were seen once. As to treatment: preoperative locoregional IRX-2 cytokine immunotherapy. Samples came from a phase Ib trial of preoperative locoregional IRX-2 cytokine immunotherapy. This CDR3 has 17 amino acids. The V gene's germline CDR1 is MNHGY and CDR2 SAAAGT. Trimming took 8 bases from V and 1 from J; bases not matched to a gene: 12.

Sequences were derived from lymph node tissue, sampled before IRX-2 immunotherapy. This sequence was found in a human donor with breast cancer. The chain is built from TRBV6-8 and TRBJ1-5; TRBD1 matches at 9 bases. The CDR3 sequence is CASLRQGGPRSNQPQHF. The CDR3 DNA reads TGTGCCAGCTTGAGACAGGGGGGGCCCAGGAGCAATCAGCCCCAGCATTTT.